This TCR beta chain was captured in a study of technical replicates of blood from several donors. Measured with immunoSEQ multiplex PCR; TCRdb has only the in-frame clones, and not every one. The sample holds around 72,000 clones, approximately 91% seen once. The CDR3 length is 17 residues. V dropped 4 bases and J dropped 4; count of bases not matched to a gene: 15. CDR1 is SGHDT, CDR2 YYEEEE, per germline. The sequence was collected from a human donor in good health. Some clones in this sample may be carry-over from other donors' samples. The chain recombines TRBV5-6 with TRBJ2-7; 9 nucleotides agree with TRBD1. The sequencing sample was made of PBMCs. The CDR3 loop reads CASSPDGQGLRVYEQYF. The CDR3, as DNA: TGTGCCAGCAGCCCGGACGGACAGGGGCTCAGAGTTTACGAGCAGTACTTC.